This TCR beta chain was documented in a study of blood T cell repertoires in COVID-19. Study in general: Some COVID-19 samples were acute and others convalescent; all came from the United States, Italy and Spain.

Sequencing used immunoSEQ multiplex PCR; TCRdb keeps in-frame clones, though not all of them. The sample lists 200,000 to 250,000 clones, about 89% occurring once. Germline trimming cut 1 base from V and 2 bases from J; bases unmatched to any gene: 13. Germline CDR1 and CDR2: KGHSH and LQKENI. This CDR3 spans 19 amino acids. The sequencing input was peripheral blood. The origin of this receptor is a woman aged 40 to 49 with acute or convalescent COVID-19. The rearrangement links TRBV18 to TRBJ1-4; 7 nucleotides agree with TRBD1. The chain's CDR3 is CASSPLPRGRIHTNEKLFF. As DNA, the CDR3 is TGTGCCAGCTCACCACTTCCCAGGGGGAGAATTCACACTAATGAAAAACTGTTTTTT.